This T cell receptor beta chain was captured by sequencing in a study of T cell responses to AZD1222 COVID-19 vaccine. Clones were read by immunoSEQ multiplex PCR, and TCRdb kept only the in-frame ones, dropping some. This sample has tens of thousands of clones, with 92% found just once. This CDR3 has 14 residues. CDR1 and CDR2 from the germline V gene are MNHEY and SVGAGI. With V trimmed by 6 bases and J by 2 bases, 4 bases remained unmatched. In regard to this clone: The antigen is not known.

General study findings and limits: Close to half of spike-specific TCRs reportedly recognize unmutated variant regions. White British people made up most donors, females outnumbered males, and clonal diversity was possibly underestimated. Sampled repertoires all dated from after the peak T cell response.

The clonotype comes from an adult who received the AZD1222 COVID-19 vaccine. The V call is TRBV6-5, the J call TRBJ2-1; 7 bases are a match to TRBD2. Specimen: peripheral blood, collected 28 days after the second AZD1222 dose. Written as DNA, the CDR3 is TGTGCCAGCAGCTTAAGCGGGACCTACAATGAGCAGTTCTTC. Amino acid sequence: CASSLSGTYNEQFF.